These 16 T cell receptor beta chains were all obtained from the same sample, sequenced in a study of response to subunit inactivated influenza vaccine (dated by TCRdb to about 2018). The library was produced with RT-PCR. Instrument on record: Illumina HiSeq 2500. The public reads were run again by TCRdb, first through fastp at Q25 and then through MiXCR, and only productive beta chains were kept. Rows matching on CDR3 protein sequence are summarized as one entry with the most common DNA and genes. This sample gives roughly 500,000 distinct CDR3 sequences in total; approximately 24% of them show up just once. The ten largest make up about 1.9% of the sample. Sequencing was performed on CD4+ T cells sorted from PBMCs, taken more than 4 days after vaccination. These receptors were taken from a man aged 50 to 60 who received an inactivated influenza vaccine. Donor details come from another sample of the same person, matched by shared clones.

This clonotype turned up a few times. V and J are TRBV4-3 and TRBJ2-4; D is perhaps TRBD1 (6 bases). Trimming took 0 bases from V and 7 from J, leaving 19 bases between them. The CDR3 runs 17 residues. Germline V gene lookup returns CDR1 LGHNA and CDR2 YSLEER. The CDR3 loop is CASSQEVGVQGPNIQYF. The CDR3 coding sequence is TGCGCCAGCAGCCAAGAGGTAGGGGTACAGGGCCCCAACATTCAGTACTTC.

The J gene is TRBJ2-5, the V gene TRBV7-3; 12 positions agree with TRBD2. The CDR3 loop spans 15 amino acids. V lost 2 bases, J lost 3 bases, and 1 base stayed unmatched. Germline lookup yields CDR1 SGHTA and CDR2 FQGTGA. This chain's CDR3 is CASSLLAGGEETQYF. The CDR3 DNA sequence: TGTGCCAGCAGCTTACTAGCGGGAGGGGAAGAGACCCAGTACTTC.

The chain recombines TRBV11-1 with TRBJ2-1; 8 nucleotides agree with TRBD2. Losses at the gene ends were 3 bases for V and 5 bases for J; bases not matched to a gene: 15. The CDR3 contains 18 residues. Germline V gives CDR1 SGHAT, CDR2 FQDESV (reference sequence). In DNA, the CDR3 is TGTGCCAGCAGCTTTGCTTTAGTCCCTAGCGGGTATAACAATGAGCAGTTCTTC. Translated: CASSFALVPSGYNNEQFF.

This clonotype occurred a few times. This sequence joins TRBV5-1 and TRBJ2-3; 8 bases line up with TRBD1. Germline values: CDR1 SGHRS, CDR2 YFSETQ. The CDR3 is made up of 16 amino acids. The trim removed 3 bases at V and 0 bases at J, leaving 6 bases unmatched. The CDR3 sequence is CASSSYRGESTDTQYF. The CDR3 DNA reads as TGCGCCAGCAGCTCATACAGGGGGGAAAGCACAGATACGCAGTATTTT.

A word on this clonotype: Given a much more abundant clone one base away, this may be a read error. This rearrangement joins TRBV12-3 or TRBV12-4 to TRBJ2-3; D gene unclear. The CDR3 is 12 residues long. The V gene lost 6 bases and the J gene lost 10 bases, with 14 bases spanning the gap. The CDR3 DNA is TGTGCCAGCAGCTGGGCGGTGGATGCGCAGTATTTT. Encoded protein: CASSWAVDAQYF.

This clonotype was counted ten times or more. This chain joins TRBV12-3 or TRBV12-4 and TRBJ2-6; the D is unclear. V dropped 2 bases and J dropped 2 bases, with 10 bases sitting between them. The CDR3 extends over 16 amino acids. CDR3 loop: CASSLFFRTGANVLTF. For the CDR3, the DNA is TGTGCCAGCAGTTTATTTTTTAGGACTGGGGCCAACGTCCTGACTTTC.

This clonotype has only a few counts. The CDR3 region has the DNA TGCGCCAGCAGCTCGGGACAGAACCGCTACGAGCAGTACTTC. Protein sequence: CASSSGQNRYEQYF. The chain employs TRBV5-1 and TRBJ2-7; 7 positions agree with TRBD1. CDR3 length: 14 residues. J gave up 3 bases and V 3 bases, and 6 bases lay outside the gene matches. Per the germline V gene, CDR1 is SGHRS and CDR2 is YFSETQ.

This clonotype has more than one count but fewer than ten. V gene TRBV20-1 combines with J gene TRBJ1-2; no clear D gene. This CDR3 comprises 11 residues. The V end was cut by 0 bases, the J end by 8 bases, with 7 bases between. CDR1 is DFQATT and CDR2 is SNEGSKA in the germline V gene (reference sequence). The CDR3 reads CSARDLWGYTF. CDR3 in DNA: TGCAGTGCTAGAGATCTTTGGGGCTACACCTTC.

V is TRBV10-3 and J is TRBJ2-7; D gene uncertain. The V end lost 4 bases, the J end lost 5 bases, and 15 bases lay between the germline ends. The CDR3 length is 14 residues. The V gene's germline CDR1 is ENHRY and CDR2 SYGVKD. Here the CDR3 DNA reads TGTGCCATCAGTGTAAAACAACCCCACAACGAGCAGTACTTC. Amino acids: CAISVKQPHNEQYF.

This clonotype was counted a few times. The chain joins TRBV6-5 to TRBJ2-6; D unclear. The CDR3 covers 15 residues. V lost 2 bases and J lost 1, with 6 bases in between. Germline CDR1 is MNHEY and CDR2 is SVGAGI. The CDR3 sequence is CASSYRASGANVLTF. The CDR3 DNA reads as TGTGCCAGCAGTTACCGGGCTTCTGGGGCCAACGTCCTGACTTTC.

V is TRBV12-3 or TRBV12-4 and J is TRBJ1-2; no reliable D call. The CDR3 covers 11 residues. The V end lost 4 bases, the J end lost 6 bases, and 6 bases lay between the germline ends. Here the CDR3 reads CASSWGDGYTF. CDR3 in DNA: TGTGCCAGCAGTTGGGGAGATGGCTACACCTTC.

The chain recombines TRBV5-5 with TRBJ2-7, with D possibly called TRBD1 or TRBD2 (5 bases each). The CDR3 is 16 amino acids. Trimming removed 2 bases at V and 10 bases at J, with 25 bases between. Germline CDR1 SGHKS, CDR2 YYEKEE (reference sequence). The DNA of the CDR3 is TGTGCCAGCAGCTTCTCGGGACCCAACGCGGACGAGCATCAGTACTTC. Amino acids: CASSFSGPNADEHQYF.

This clonotype was found a few times. The rearrangement links TRBV4-1 to TRBJ1-1, with 7 bases that match TRBD1. The CDR3 consists of 15 residues. The V and J ends lost 6 bases and 3 bases, in that order; junction bases with no gene match: 10. Looked up from germline, CDR1 is MGHRA and CDR2 is YSYEKL. CDR3 residues: CASRQPTGSDTEAFF. CDR3 sequence (DNA): TGCGCCAGCAGACAACCGACAGGGTCGGACACTGAAGCTTTCTTT.

This clonotype was seen a few times. This rearrangement joins TRBV12-3 or TRBV12-4 to TRBJ2-5, with 11 positions matching TRBD2. After removal of 6 bases from V and 5 bases from J, the junction contained 14 bases not matched to a gene. The CDR3 has 17 residues. The CDR3 sequence: CASRPGTSGGVGETQYF. CDR3 bases: TGTGCCAGCAGACCAGGGACTAGCGGCGGGGTTGGGGAGACCCAGTACTTC.

The chain employs TRBV20-1 and TRBJ2-1, with 11 positions matching TRBD2. Germline lookup yields CDR1 DFQATT and CDR2 SNEGSKA (reference sequence). The CDR3 runs to 14 residues. The ends lost 6 bases at V and 2 bases at J; junction bases unmatched: 3. The CDR3 loop is CSATTSGAYNEQFF. CDR3 in DNA: TGCAGTGCCACGACTAGCGGGGCCTACAATGAGCAGTTCTTC.

The chain employs TRBV20-1 and TRBJ2-1; 7 bases agree with TRBD2. The germline gives CDR1 DFQATT, CDR2 SNEGSKA (reference sequence). This CDR3 has 13 residues. The CDR3 here is CSASSAGSLYGFF. For the CDR3, the DNA is TGCAGCGCTTCATCAGCGGGGAGTTTGTATGGGTTCTTC.